Following are 20 T cell receptor beta chains from one sample sequenced in a study of T cells in localized non-small cell lung cancer. Here immunoSEQ multiplex PCR was the method, and the copy in TCRdb shows in-frame clones only, minus some. This table has 35,000 to 40,000 clones, 75% to 90% appearing once. This sample comprised peripheral blood, obtained before any cancer treatment. Receptors originate from a man aged 40 to 70 with stage I lung adenocarcinoma.

This clone was observed once. The chain is built from TRBV28 and TRBJ2-6; D is unresolved. Germline lookup yields CDR1 MDHEN and CDR2 SYDVKM. Trimming removed 8 bases at V and 2 bases at J, with 22 bases between. The CDR3 is 18 amino acids. The CDR3 protein is CASSLMASSLAGANVLTF. The CDR3 bases are TGTGCCAGCTCCTTGATGGCCTCTTCCCTGGCTGGGGCCAACGTCCTGACTTTC.

This clone was observed a handful of times. The chain combines TRBV5-4 with TRBJ2-6, with 9 bases fitting TRBD2. Losses at the gene ends were 1 base for V and 1 base for J; bases not matched to a gene: 9. Germline-derived CDR1 and CDR2 are SGHNT and YYREEE (reference sequence). The CDR3 sequence is 19 residues long. The CDR3, as DNA: TGTGCCAGCAGCTTGTCCTTTGCGGGAGGGAAGTCTGGGGCCAACGTCCTGACTTTC. Its protein product is CASSLSFAGGKSGANVLTF.

CDR3: CASSKAHTDSPLHF. CDR3 in DNA: TGTGCCAGCAGCAAAGCGCATACCGATTCACCCCTCCACTTT. The chain joins TRBV21-1 to TRBJ1-6. TRBV21-1 is listed as a pseudogene. This CDR3 has 14 residues.

The rearrangement uses TRBV30 and TRBJ1-3; D gene uncertain. V lost 4 bases and J 3 bases, leaving 7 bases between the germline ends. Germline CDR1 is GTSNPN and CDR2 is SVGIG (reference sequence). The CDR3 loop spans 12 amino acids. CDR3 coding DNA: TGTGCCTGGAACCCAGGTGGAAACACCATATATTTT. Its protein product is CAWNPGGNTIYF.

This sequence joins TRBV11-2 and TRBJ2-3; 10 nucleotides line up with TRBD1. The CDR3 is 16 residues long. Germline CDR1 SGHAT, CDR2 FQNNGV. Unmatched junction bases numbered 11, after V lost 10 bases and J lost 1 base. The CDR3 bases are TGTGCCACCGTCCCGGGACAGGGGTGGGGCACAGATACGCAGTATTTT. Residues: CATVPGQGWGTDTQYF.

The CDR3 loop is CASSHEPGVTQYF. The CDR3 nucleotides are TGTGCCAGCAGCCACGAGCCGGGAGTTACGCAGTATTTT. The chain joins TRBV11-2 to TRBJ2-3, with a possible D match to TRBD2 (6 bases). This CDR3 is built from 13 residues. V lost 5 bases, J lost 8 bases, and 14 bases lay in between. Looked up from germline, CDR1 is SGHAT and CDR2 is FQNNGV.

Only one count was recorded for this clone. The CDR3 coding sequence is TGTGCCAGCAGTTTATCCCGACTAGCGGGAGGGCCTCTTTCCTACGAGCAGTACTTC. It yields the protein CASSLSRLAGGPLSYEQYF. The rearrangement links TRBV27 to TRBJ2-7; 14 bases align to TRBD2. This CDR3 has 19 amino acids. V trimming: 0 bases; J trimming: 1 base; junction bases outside the gene matches: 8. CDR1 is MNHEY and CDR2 is SMNVEV in the germline V gene (reference sequence).

The gene calls are TRBV29-1 and TRBJ2-3, with D hard to call. CDR3 length equals 11 residues. In germline, CDR1 is SQVTM, CDR2 ANQGSEA. Trimming took 7 bases from V and 6 from J, leaving 11 bases between them. The CDR3 DNA follows: TGCAGCGGGTTCCGGTCGGATACGCAGTATTTT. Translated, it gives CSGFRSDTQYF.

Regarding this clone: The junction departs from the called germline gene at one end, perhaps through a read error. This chain uses TRBV7-2 with TRBJ2-3; TRBD1 matches at 10 bases. The germline V gene has CDR1 SGHTA and CDR2 FQGNSA. CDR3 size: 16 residues. The CDR3 protein is CANSLLTGGGTDTQYF. For the CDR3, the DNA is TGTGCCAACAGCTTGTTGACAGGGGGCGGCACAGATACGCAGTATTTT.

With respect to this clone: Relative to the germline gene, one junction end is altered; a read error may explain this. The chain carries TRBV28 and TRBJ2-5; 9 bases fit TRBD2. The CDR3 extends over 16 amino acids. Germline V gives CDR1 MDHEN, CDR2 SYDVKM. The CDR3 nucleotides read TGTGCCAGTAGTTTCGGGCAAGCGGGAGGCCAAGAGACCCAGTACTTC. This gives the protein CASSFGQAGGQETQYF.

This clone was observed a few times. V usage is TRBV7-9 and J usage is TRBJ2-1; no firm D call. Trimming removed 1 base from V and 7 bases from J, with 2 bases in between. CDR1 and CDR2 from the germline V gene are SEHNR and FQNEAQ (reference sequence). This CDR3 comprises 11 residues. The CDR3 DNA sequence: TGTGCCAGCAGCTTAGAGAATGAGCAGTTCTTC. It yields the protein CASSLENEQFF.

The rearrangement joins TRBV28 to TRBJ1-2, with D possibly matching TRBD1 (6 bases). The CDR3 contains 16 residues. Looked up from germline, CDR1 is MDHEN and CDR2 is SYDVKM. V lost 2 bases, J lost 4 bases, and 17 bases lay in between. The CDR3 loop reads CASSLLRGEIAYGYTF. The CDR3 DNA reads as TGTGCCAGCAGTTTACTTAGGGGGGAGATTGCCTATGGCTACACCTTC.

The chain recombines TRBV19 with TRBJ1-5; D remains unclear. CDR1 LNHDA and CDR2 SQIVND come from the germline V gene (reference sequence). The CDR3 spans 13 residues. Trimming cost V 0 bases and J 9 bases, with 9 bases left between them. The CDR3 region is CASSIEGSLPQHF. The CDR3 DNA reads TGTGCCAGTAGTATAGAGGGCAGCCTGCCCCAGCATTTT.

The rearrangement joins TRBV28 to TRBJ2-6; D gene uncertain. CDR3 length: 13 amino acids. Germline V gives CDR1 MDHEN, CDR2 SYDVKM. Deletions cut 7 bases from V and 0 bases from J, with 4 bases between. The CDR3 is CASTSSGANVLTF. Written as DNA, the CDR3 is TGTGCCAGCACATCCTCTGGGGCCAACGTCCTGACTTTC.

This clone was found once. The V gene is TRBV29-1, the J gene TRBJ2-7; no clear D. V was clipped by 0 bases and J by 0 bases, with 9 bases between them. The CDR3 has 14 residues. CDR1 is SQVTM and CDR2 is ANQGSEA in the germline V gene. CDR3 DNA: TGCAGCGTTGAAGAGACACGGAGCTCCTACGAGCAGTACTTC. Its translation is CSVEETRSSYEQYF.

V is TRBV4-1 and J is TRBJ2-1; TRBD2 matches at 7 bases. The V gene's germline CDR1 is MGHRA and CDR2 YSYEKL. J gave up 7 bases and V 0 bases, and 12 bases lay outside the gene matches. The CDR3 has 17 amino acids. CDR3 DNA: TGCGCCAGCAGCCAAGATATCGTAGCGGGCCTAGCGAATGAGCAGTTCTTC. Its protein is CASSQDIVAGLANEQFF.

V usage is TRBV27 and J usage is TRBJ2-1; 12 bases fit TRBD2. Germline V CDR1 and CDR2: MNHEY, SMNVEV (reference sequence). This CDR3 is 15 amino acids long. With 2 bases clipped from V and 7 bases from J, the junction kept 3 bases outside the gene matches. This CDR3 is CASSLLAGGWNEQFF. CDR3 DNA sequence: TGTGCCAGCAGTTTACTAGCGGGAGGGTGGAATGAGCAGTTCTTC.

The gene calls are TRBV6-5 and TRBJ1-5, with a tentative D call TRBD1 (6 bases). The germline V and J ends were trimmed by 5 bases and 6 bases, with 17 bases remaining between them. CDR3 length equals 15 residues. Germline CDR1 MNHEY, CDR2 SVGAGI. CDR3 loop: CASSPGPGVGQPQHF. Written as DNA, the CDR3 is TGTGCCAGCAGTCCGGGGCCAGGGGTAGGTCAGCCCCAGCATTTT.

This clone was seen only once. V and J are TRBV9 and TRBJ1-5; weak D call: TRBD1 (5 bases). Trimming cost V 0 bases and J 7 bases, with 5 bases left between them. The CDR3 sequence is 12 residues long. Germline V gene lookup returns CDR1 SGDLS and CDR2 YYNGEE. The CDR3 DNA reads TGTGCCAGCAGCGTAGCAGGGCAGCCCCAGCATTTT. Translated: CASSVAGQPQHF.

For the CDR3, the DNA is TGTGCCAGCAGCCTCAATCTCTACGAGCAGTACTTC. It specifies CASSLNLYEQYF. The chain combines TRBV7-9 with TRBJ2-5, with D uncertain. The J call may not be correct, given that the DNA end is closer to TRBJ2-7. Germline loops: CDR1 SEHNR, CDR2 FQNEAQ (reference sequence). CDR3 length equals 12 residues.